This is a list of T cell receptor beta chains from one sample in a study of PD-1 blockade in classical Hodgkin lymphoma. Libraries were prepared by immunoSEQ multiplex PCR; TCRdb keeps only in-frame clonotypes and omits some of them. The sample shows 25,000 to 35,000 clones, around four fifths of them seen only once. The input for sequencing was CD4+ T cells from blood, taken before the fourth cycle of nivolumab. The receptor set was obtained from a human donor with classical Hodgkin lymphoma. Each CDR3 is given with its conserved first and last residue. D genes are given only for firm matches. Clone size is stated in some rows and not others, as once, few, many or a class when expanded.

>TRBV7-2|NA|TRBJ1-5|once
TGTGCCAGCAGCACCGTTTGGAGGACCAGGAGCAATCAGCCCCAGCATTTT
CASSTVWRTRSNQPQHF
>TRBV2|NA|TRBJ2-7|NA
TGTGCCAGCAACCCGGGACAATACTACGAGCAGTACTTC
CASNPGQYYEQYF
>TRBV29-1|NA|TRBJ2-4|NA
TGCAGCGTTCTTAAACCGGGACGACTGGCCAAAAACATTCAGTACTTC
CSVLKPGRLAKNIQYF
>TRBV6-4|NA|TRBJ1-6|few
TGTGCCAGCAGTGACAACGATTCACCCCTCCACTTT
CASSDNDSPLHF
>TRBV9|NA|TRBJ2-4|NA
TGTGCCAGCAGCGTAGACACTAGGCTAGCCAAAAACATTCAGTACTTC
CASSVDTRLAKNIQYF
>TRBV19|NA|TRBJ1-6|few
TGTGCCAGTAGTAGCCGGAGCTCCTATAATTCACCCCTCCACTTT
CASSSRSSYNSPLHF
>TRBV30|NA|TRBJ2-5|NA
TGTGCCTGGAGCGGGGGACACCTCGGGGAGACCCAGTACTTC
CAWSGGHLGETQYF
>TRBV7-6|TRBD1|TRBJ1-5|NA
TGTGCCAGCAGCTCTCAGGGGGACGTCCAGCATTTT
CASSSQGDVQHF
>TRBV19|NA|TRBJ2-3|NA
TGTGCCAGTAGTATCGGTCTTCTTGACGGCACAGATACGCAGTATTTT
CASSIGLLDGTDTQYF
>TRBV5-1|NA|TRBJ2-1|NA
TGCGCCAGCAGCTTGAAGTTAGAAGGAAATGAGCAGTTCTTC
CASSLKLEGNEQFF
>TRBV9|NA|TRBJ2-5|once
TGTGCCAGCAGCGAGCTGCCGGGGACCCAGTACTTC
CASSELPGTQYF
>TRBV30|NA|TRBJ1-5|NA
TGTGCCTGGAGTGACCACAGGGATCAGCCCCAGCATTTT
CAWSDHRDQPQHF
>TRBV4-2|TRBD1|TRBJ1-6|once
TGTGCCAGCAGCCAAGGGGACAGCCTCTCCTATAATTCACCCCTCCACTTT
CASSQGDSLSYNSPLHF
>TRBV6-5|NA|TRBJ1-1|few
TGTGCCAGCACCTTCCAACGCAGGGGAACTGAAGCTTTCTTT
CASTFQRRGTEAFF
>TRBV19|NA|TRBJ2-7|NA
TGTGCCAGTAGATTTGAGGCAGGGGGGAACTACGAGCAGTACTTC
CASRFEAGGNYEQYF
>TRBV4-2|NA|TRBJ2-5|NA
TGTGCCAGCAGCCTGGGAATAGTAGAGACCCAGTACTTC
CASSLGIVETQYF
>TRBV6-5|NA|TRBJ1-2|NA
TGTGCCAGCAGTTACGACAGGAACTATGGCTACACCTTC
CASSYDRNYGYTF
>TRBV5-1|NA|TRBJ1-3|NA
TGCGCCAGCAGCTTGGAGGGAAACGGGGCTGGAAACACCATATATTTT
CASSLEGNGAGNTIYF
>TRBV7-7|NA|TRBJ2-2|NA
TGTGCCAGCAGCCGGAAAACCGGGGAGCTGTTTTTT
CASSRKTGELFF
>TRBV5-1|TRBD1|TRBJ1-2|NA
TGCGCCAGCAGCCCGGAGGGGGGACAGGGGTTCTATGGCTACACCTTC
CASSPEGGQGFYGYTF
>TRBV5-3|NA|TRBJ1-5|NA
TGTGCCAGATTTGCGCGCGCGGGCTCCCCCCCGCGGCAGCCCCAGCATTTT
CARFARAGSPPRQPQHF
>TRBV2|NA|TRBJ1-6|NA
TGCGCCAGCCTCCTCGAGGGGGTGAGAGAAGTCTCACCCCTCCACTTT
CASLLEGVREVSPLHF
>TRBV9|TRBD1|TRBJ1-6|NA
TGTGCCAGCAGCTTCGGACAGGGAGGTCAAAATTCACCCCTCCACTTT
CASSFGQGGQNSPLHF
>TRBV10-1|NA|TRBJ1-5|NA
TGCGCCAGAAGACCTAATCAGCCCCAGCATTTT
CARRPNQPQHF
>TRBV6-1|TRBD1|TRBJ1-2|NA
TGTGCCAGCAGTGAAGCGTGGGACAGCAGAGGCTACACCTTC
CASSEAWDSRGYTF
>TRBV5-8|NA|TRBJ2-5|NA
TGTGCCAGCAGCTTGGGCCTGGGTGAAGAGACCCAGTACTTC
CASSLGLGEETQYF
>TRBV4-2|TRBD2|TRBJ2-7|NA
TGTGCCAGCAGCCAGCGTCCTAGCGGGGGGCTCTACGAGCAGTACTTC
CASSQRPSGGLYEQYF
>TRBV5-4|TRBD1|TRBJ2-2|NA
TGTGCCAGCAGCCCGGGACAGGGAAACACCGGGGAGCTGTTTTTT
CASSPGQGNTGELFF
>TRBV5-1|TRBD2|TRBJ2-2|NA
TGCGCCAGCAGCTCCCTCGAGCGGGGGGGCCCCGGGGCCGGGGAGCTGTTTTTT
CASSSLERGGPGAGELFF
>TRBV30|NA|TRBJ1-6|few
TGTGCCTGGAGCCTGAACGAGGCACCCCTCCACTTT
CAWSLNEAPLHF
>TRBV7-2|NA|TRBJ1-5|NA
TGTGCCAGCAGCTCACAGGGTTTTTATCAGCCCCAGCATTTT
CASSSQGFYQPQHF
>TRBV7-9|NA|TRBJ2-1|NA
TGTGCCAGCAGCTTAGGGGGTGGCGGGGCCTACAATGAGCAGTTCTTC
CASSLGGGGAYNEQFF
>TRBV7-2|NA|TRBJ2-3|NA
TGTGCCAGCAGCGTATCCTTGGTCGGGGCCACAGATACGCAGTATTTT
CASSVSLVGATDTQYF
>TRBV19|NA|TRBJ2-7|NA
TGTGCCAGTAGTATGATGGGGGCAGAGCAGTACTTC
CASSMMGAEQYF
>TRBV18|NA|TRBJ2-7|NA
TGTGCCAGCTCACCCCAAGGCCTAAGTTACAGCTCCTACGAGCAGTACTTC
CASSPQGLSYSSYEQYF
>TRBV7-7|TRBD2|TRBJ2-5|NA
TGTGCCAGCAGCTTTCCCCTGGGGGGGAAGACCCAGTACTTC
CASSFPLGGKTQYF
>TRBV7-7|NA|TRBJ2-7|NA
TGTGCCAGCAGACCCGGGACGTCCCCGGGCCCCTACGAGCAGTACTTC
CASRPGTSPGPYEQYF
>TRBV4-2|TRBD1|TRBJ1-2|NA
TGTGCCAGCAGCCAAAAATCGGGACAGGGCTACTATGGCTACACCTTC
CASSQKSGQGYYGYTF
>TRBV7-2|TRBD2|TRBJ2-3|NA
TGTGCCAGCAGCTTAGGTCCTAGCGGGGTGCAGGATACGCAGTATTTT
CASSLGPSGVQDTQYF
>TRBV27|NA|TRBJ2-7|NA
TGTGCCAGCAGTTCGACTGTACTTGCAACCTACGAGCAGTACTTC
CASSSTVLATYEQYF
>TRBV10-3|TRBD2|TRBJ2-1|NA
TGTGCCATCAGATCCGGGACTAGCGGGGGGGATGGTTCGAATGAGCAGTTCTTC
CAIRSGTSGGDGSNEQFF
>TRBV6-5|NA|TRBJ1-2|NA
TGTGCCAGCAGTTTTACCTTCAGGGACGATGGCTACACCTTC
CASSFTFRDDGYTF